This TCR beta chain was documented in a study of cytomegalovirus exposure and HLA in healthy donors. Comments on this clone: The antigen is unknown.

Germline assignment: CDR1 SQVTM and CDR2 ANQGSEA. This CDR3 comprises 11 residues. Trimming cost V 5 bases and J 5 bases, with 10 bases left between them. 60 Vbeta and 13 Jbeta primers were used in PCR. The protocol was immunoSEQ multiplex PCR, while the TCRdb copy is restricted to in-frame clones and leaves out a portion. This table holds about 200,000 clones, over 75% found once. Study-level points and caveats: Earlier findings revealed that most TCR beta V segments proved productive either about 87% or about 30% of the time.

This rearrangement joins TRBV29-1 to TRBJ2-7; D not certain. This sequence was found in a young woman in good health and CMV-seronegative. Source material: PBMCs. The CDR3 DNA sequence: TGCAGCGTTTCTTGGAGCGACGAGCAGTACTTC. Translating gives CSVSWSDEQYF.